The clone carrying this TCR beta chain was seen ten or more times. No antigen is known for it. The entry originates in a study of T-cell reconstitution after alpha-beta-depleted transplantation in children. Findings and limits, study-wide: At the one-year point after transplant, T-cell counts and TCRbeta diversity were found to come mostly from T cells that had been newly produced. The origin of alpha-beta T cells about two months after transplant was reportedly several hundred expanded graft clones.

This CDR3 has 16 residues. The V end was cut by 0 bases, the J end by 2 bases, with 13 bases between. Germline V CDR1 and CDR2: MNHEY, SVGAGI. The TCRbeta library was prepared with unique molecular identifiers. TCRdb re-derived calls from the PCR reads in MiXCR, one entry per CDR3 protein. The table lists about 4,900 distinct CDR3 sequences, 20% to 30% of them singletons. This chain joins TRBV6-5 and TRBJ2-5; no reliable D call. The sample in question was PBMCs, mostly from graft donor cells, obtained 60 days after TCRalphabeta/CD19-depleted stem cell transplant. The receptor was derived from a male patient aged 2 to 10 who had a stem cell transplant for acute lymphoblastic leukemia, so the T cells may come from the graft donor. CDR3 residues: CASSYSKAGGQETQYF. CDR3 nucleotides: TGTGCCAGCAGTTACTCGAAGGCAGGCGGACAAGAGACCCAGTACTTC.